Given below is one T cell receptor (beta chain) in context. Its antigen is still unknown. The data belong to a study of cytotoxic CD8 clonotypes in ibrutinib-treated CLL. The study's findings and limits: Samples from sustained-remission and progressing patients were taken at different times. The public clonotypes identified were infrequent and showed contraction or stability on treatment. At baseline, clonality was higher than in age-matched healthy donors and correlated with CD8+ counts.

Profiled with immunoSEQ multiplex PCR; TCRdb holds only in-frame clones, not every one. The table lists about 130,000 clones, around three quarters of them singletons. Approximately 2.2 micrograms of genomic DNA from cryopreserved PBMCs went into TCR beta libraries. This sequence was found in a human donor with chronic lymphocytic leukemia. Sequencing used PBMCs, obtained after 12 months of ibrutinib treatment.

The CDR3 DNA reads TGCGCCAGCAGCTTGACTCGTTCGGGAAACGAGCAGTACTTC. Translating it yields CASSLTRSGNEQYF. V is TRBV5-1 and J is TRBJ2-7, with D possibly matching TRBD2 (5 bases). Deletions cut 1 base from V and 5 bases from J, with 13 bases between. In germline, CDR1 is SGHRS, CDR2 YFSETQ. CDR3 size: 14 residues.